The 5 T cell receptor beta chains given below trace back to one sample, sequenced in a study of cytomegalovirus exposure and HLA in healthy donors. The PCR made use of 60 Vbeta and 13 Jbeta primers. Measured with immunoSEQ multiplex PCR; TCRdb has only the in-frame clones, and not every one. Among some 170,000 clones, about four fifths were seen once, and the ten largest hold about 1.6%. The specimen sequenced was PBMCs. The receptors here all came from a girl under 18 in good health and CMV-seropositive.

The V gene is TRBV2, the J gene TRBJ2-3; 12 bases map to TRBD2. J lost 0 bases, V lost 6 bases, and 4 bases had no gene match. CDR1 and CDR2 from the germline V gene are SNHLY and FYNNEI. The CDR3 length is 16 residues. The CDR3 sequence: CASSSGTSGSTDTQYF. The CDR3 region has the DNA TGTGCCAGCAGCTCTGGGACTAGCGGGAGCACAGATACGCAGTATTTT. The full variable domain, in which reference TRBV2 and TRBJ2-3 provide the parts outside the CDR3, is EPEVTQTPSHQVTQMGQEVILRCVPISNHLYFYWYRQILGQKVEFLVSFYNNEISEKSEIFDDQFSVERPDGSNFTLKIRSTKLEDSAMYFCASSSGTSGSTDTQYFGPGTRLTVL.

V gene TRBV28 combines with J gene TRBJ1-1; 8 positions match TRBD1. Germline loops: CDR1 MDHEN, CDR2 SYDVKM. The CDR3 extends over 14 amino acids. The ends lost 2 bases at V and 6 bases at J; junction bases unmatched: 5. The CDR3 is CASSLRTGRAEAFF. CDR3 coding DNA: TGTGCCAGCAGTTTACGGACAGGGCGCGCTGAAGCTTTCTTT.

This rearrangement joins TRBV19 to TRBJ2-7; D may be TRBD2 (6 bases). The length of the CDR3 is 13 residues. Germline assignment: CDR1 LNHDA and CDR2 SQIVND (reference sequence). Trimming shortened V by 5 bases and J by 1 base, and 9 bases separated the two germline ends. CDR3 DNA: TGTGCCAGTAGTGCGGGACGGTCCTACGAGCAGTACTTC. Protein product: CASSAGRSYEQYF.

The V and J genes are TRBV11-3 and TRBJ2-1, with 13 bases lining up with TRBD2. The CDR3 runs to 13 residues. Unmatched junction bases numbered 2, after V lost 5 bases and J lost 10 bases. CDR1 is SGHNT and CDR2 is YENEEA in the germline V gene. The DNA for the CDR3 is TGTGCCAGCAGCCAGGGACTAGCGGGAGAGCAGTTCTTC. It codes for CASSQGLAGEQFF. The complete variable domain, with remaining parts taken from reference TRBV11-3 and TRBJ2-1, reads EAGVVQSPRYKIIEKKQPVAFWCNPISGHNTLYWYLQNLGQGPELLIRYENEEAVDDSQLPKDRFSAERLKGVDSTLKIQPAELGDSAVYLCASSQGLAGEQFFGPGTRLTVL.

The rearrangement joins TRBV5-5 to TRBJ2-1; maybe TRBD2 (6 bases). The CDR3 is 14 amino acids. Germline V lookup: CDR1 SGHKS, CDR2 YYEKEE (reference sequence). Trimming stripped 0 bases from V and 9 bases from J, with 13 bases between. CDR3 nucleotides: TGTGCCAGCAGCTTGGTCGGCGGGACCGTTGAGCAGTTCTTC. Amino acids: CASSLVGGTVEQFF.